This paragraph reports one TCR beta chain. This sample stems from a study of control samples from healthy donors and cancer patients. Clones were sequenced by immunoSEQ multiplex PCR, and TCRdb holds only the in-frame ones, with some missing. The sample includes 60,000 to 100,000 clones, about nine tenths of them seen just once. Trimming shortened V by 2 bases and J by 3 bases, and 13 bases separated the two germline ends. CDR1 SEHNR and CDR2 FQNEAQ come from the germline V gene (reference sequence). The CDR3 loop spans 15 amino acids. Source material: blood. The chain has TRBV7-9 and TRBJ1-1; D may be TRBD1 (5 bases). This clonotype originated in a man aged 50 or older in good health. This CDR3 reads CASSLLQGRDTEAFF. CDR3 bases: TGTGCCAGCAGCTTATTGCAGGGTAGGGACACTGAAGCTTTCTTT.